Here is one T cell receptor (beta chain) with its context. This entry comes from a study of blood T cells in healthy people across ages. The study drew donors from healthy Caucasian individuals in Russia aged roughly 6 to 90. Deletions cut 0 bases from V and 7 bases from J, with 19 bases between. The CDR3 spans 16 residues. Germline CDR1 and CDR2: DFQATT and SNEGSKA (reference sequence). A second PCR, run for about 7 to 11 cycles, used a sample-barcoded 5' primer plus a J-beta primer mix. Each CDR3 protein gets one entry after TCRdb re-called the 5' RACE reads with MiXCR. The sample gives about 1,500,000 distinct CDR3 sequences, approximately 28% of which show up once; roughly 8% is in the top ten.

The TCR was taken from a woman younger than 45 in good health. Sequencing was done on a sample of blood. V gene TRBV20-1 combines with J gene TRBJ2-1; maybe TRBD1 (6 bases). CDR3 in DNA: TGCAGTGCTAGAGATCCCGGAACAGGGAGAAGAAATGAGCAGTTCTTC. Translated: CSARDPGTGRRNEQFF.